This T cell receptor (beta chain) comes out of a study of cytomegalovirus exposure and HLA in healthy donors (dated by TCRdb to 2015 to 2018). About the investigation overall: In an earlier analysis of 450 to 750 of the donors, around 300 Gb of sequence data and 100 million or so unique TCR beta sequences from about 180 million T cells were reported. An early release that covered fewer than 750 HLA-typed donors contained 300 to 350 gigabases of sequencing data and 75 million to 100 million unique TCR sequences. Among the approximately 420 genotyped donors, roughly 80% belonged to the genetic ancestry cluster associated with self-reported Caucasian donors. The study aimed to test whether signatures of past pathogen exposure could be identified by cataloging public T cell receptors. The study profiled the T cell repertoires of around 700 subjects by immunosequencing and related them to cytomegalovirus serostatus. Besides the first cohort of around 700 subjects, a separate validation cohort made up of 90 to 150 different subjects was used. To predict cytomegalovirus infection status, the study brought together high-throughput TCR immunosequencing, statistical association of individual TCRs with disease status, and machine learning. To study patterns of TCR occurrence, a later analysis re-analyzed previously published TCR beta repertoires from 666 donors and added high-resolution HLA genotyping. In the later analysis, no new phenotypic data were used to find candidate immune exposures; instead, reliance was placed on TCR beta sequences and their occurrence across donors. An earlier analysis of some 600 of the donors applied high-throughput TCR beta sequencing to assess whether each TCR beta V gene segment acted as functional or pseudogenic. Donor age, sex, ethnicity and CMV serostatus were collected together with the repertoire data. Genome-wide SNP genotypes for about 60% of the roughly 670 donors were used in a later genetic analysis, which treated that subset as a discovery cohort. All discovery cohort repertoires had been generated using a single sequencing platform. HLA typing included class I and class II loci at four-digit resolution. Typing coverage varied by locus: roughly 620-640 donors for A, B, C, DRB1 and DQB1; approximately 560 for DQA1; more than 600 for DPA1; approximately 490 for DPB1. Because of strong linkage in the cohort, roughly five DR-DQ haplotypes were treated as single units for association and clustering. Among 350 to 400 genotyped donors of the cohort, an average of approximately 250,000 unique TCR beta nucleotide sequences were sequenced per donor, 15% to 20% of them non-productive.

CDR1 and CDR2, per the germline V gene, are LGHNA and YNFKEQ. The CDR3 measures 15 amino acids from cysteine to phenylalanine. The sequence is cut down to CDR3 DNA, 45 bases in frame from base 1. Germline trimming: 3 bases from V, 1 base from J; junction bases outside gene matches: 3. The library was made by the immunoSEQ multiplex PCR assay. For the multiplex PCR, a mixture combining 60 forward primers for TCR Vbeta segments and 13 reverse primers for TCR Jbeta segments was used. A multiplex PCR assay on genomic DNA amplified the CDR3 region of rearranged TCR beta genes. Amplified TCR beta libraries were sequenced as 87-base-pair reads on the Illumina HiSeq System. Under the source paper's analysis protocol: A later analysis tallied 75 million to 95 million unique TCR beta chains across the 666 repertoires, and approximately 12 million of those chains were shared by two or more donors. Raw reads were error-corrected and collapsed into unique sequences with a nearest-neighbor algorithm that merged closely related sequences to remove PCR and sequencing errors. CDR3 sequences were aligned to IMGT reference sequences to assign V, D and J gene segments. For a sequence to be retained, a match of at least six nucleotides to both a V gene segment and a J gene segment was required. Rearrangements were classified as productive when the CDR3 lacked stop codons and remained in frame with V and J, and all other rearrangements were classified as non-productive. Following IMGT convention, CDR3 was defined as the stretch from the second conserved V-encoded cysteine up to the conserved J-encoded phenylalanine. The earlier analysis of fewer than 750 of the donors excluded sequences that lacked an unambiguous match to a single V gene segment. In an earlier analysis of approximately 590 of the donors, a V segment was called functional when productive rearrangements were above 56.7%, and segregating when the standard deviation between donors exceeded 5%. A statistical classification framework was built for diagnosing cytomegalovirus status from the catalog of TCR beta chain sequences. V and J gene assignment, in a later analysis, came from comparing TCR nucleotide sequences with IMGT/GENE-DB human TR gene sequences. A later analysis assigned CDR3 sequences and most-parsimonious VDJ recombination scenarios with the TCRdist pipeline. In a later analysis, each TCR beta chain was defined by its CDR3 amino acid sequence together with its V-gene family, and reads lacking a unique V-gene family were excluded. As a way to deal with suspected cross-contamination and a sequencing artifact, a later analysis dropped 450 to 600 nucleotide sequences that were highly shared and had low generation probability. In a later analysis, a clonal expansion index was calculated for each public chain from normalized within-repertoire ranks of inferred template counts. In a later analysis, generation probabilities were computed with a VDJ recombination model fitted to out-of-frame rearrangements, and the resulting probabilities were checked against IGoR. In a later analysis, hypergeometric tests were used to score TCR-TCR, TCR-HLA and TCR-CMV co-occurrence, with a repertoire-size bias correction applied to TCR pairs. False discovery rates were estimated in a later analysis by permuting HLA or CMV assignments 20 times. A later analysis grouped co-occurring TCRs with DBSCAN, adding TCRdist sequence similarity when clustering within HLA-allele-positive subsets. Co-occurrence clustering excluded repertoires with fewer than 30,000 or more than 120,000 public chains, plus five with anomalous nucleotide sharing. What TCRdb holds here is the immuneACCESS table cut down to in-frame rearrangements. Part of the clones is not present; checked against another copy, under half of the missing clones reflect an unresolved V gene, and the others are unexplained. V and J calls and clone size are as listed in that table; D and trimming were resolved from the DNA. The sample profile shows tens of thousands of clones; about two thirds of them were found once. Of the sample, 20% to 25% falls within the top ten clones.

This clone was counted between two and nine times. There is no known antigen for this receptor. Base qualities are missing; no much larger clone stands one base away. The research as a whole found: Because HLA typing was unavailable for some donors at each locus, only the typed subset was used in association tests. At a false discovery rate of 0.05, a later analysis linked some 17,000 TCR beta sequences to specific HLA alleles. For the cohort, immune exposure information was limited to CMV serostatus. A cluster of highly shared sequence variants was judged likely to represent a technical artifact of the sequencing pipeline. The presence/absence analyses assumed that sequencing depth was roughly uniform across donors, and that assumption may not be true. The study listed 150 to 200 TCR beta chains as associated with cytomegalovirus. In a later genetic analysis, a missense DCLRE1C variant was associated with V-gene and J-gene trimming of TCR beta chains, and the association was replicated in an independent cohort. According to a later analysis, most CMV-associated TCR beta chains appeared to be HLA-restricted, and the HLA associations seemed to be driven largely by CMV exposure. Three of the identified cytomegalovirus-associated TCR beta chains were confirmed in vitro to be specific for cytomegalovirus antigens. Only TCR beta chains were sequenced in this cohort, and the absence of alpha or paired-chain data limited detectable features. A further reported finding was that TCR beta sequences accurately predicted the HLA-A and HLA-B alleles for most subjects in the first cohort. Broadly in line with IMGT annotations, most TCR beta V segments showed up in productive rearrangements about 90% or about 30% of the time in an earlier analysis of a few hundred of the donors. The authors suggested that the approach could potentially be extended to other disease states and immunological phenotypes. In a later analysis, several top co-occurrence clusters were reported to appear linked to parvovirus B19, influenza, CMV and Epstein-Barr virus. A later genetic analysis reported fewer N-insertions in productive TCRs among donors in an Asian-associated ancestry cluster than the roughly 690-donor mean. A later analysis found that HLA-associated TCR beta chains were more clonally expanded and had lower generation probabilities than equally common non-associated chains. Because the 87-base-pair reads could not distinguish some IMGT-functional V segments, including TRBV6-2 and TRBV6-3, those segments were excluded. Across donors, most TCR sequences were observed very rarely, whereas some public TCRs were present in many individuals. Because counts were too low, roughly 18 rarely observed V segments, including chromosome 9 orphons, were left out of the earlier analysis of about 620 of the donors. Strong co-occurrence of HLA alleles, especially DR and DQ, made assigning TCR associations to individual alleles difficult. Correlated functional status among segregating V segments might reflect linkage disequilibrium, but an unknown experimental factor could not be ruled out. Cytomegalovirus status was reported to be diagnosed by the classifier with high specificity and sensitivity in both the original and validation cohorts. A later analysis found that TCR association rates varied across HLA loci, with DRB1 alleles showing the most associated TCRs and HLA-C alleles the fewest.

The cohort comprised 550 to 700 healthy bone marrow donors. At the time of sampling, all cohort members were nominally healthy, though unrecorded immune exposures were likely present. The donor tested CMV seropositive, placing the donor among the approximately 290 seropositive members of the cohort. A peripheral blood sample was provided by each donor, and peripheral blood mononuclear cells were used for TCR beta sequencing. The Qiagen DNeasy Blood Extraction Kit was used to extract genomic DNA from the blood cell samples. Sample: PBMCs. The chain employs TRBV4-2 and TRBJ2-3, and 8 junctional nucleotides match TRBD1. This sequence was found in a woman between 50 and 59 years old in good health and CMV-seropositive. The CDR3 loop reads CASSQTGDGTDTQYF. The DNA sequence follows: TGTGCCAGCAGCCAGACAGGGGATGGCACAGATACGCAGTATTTT.